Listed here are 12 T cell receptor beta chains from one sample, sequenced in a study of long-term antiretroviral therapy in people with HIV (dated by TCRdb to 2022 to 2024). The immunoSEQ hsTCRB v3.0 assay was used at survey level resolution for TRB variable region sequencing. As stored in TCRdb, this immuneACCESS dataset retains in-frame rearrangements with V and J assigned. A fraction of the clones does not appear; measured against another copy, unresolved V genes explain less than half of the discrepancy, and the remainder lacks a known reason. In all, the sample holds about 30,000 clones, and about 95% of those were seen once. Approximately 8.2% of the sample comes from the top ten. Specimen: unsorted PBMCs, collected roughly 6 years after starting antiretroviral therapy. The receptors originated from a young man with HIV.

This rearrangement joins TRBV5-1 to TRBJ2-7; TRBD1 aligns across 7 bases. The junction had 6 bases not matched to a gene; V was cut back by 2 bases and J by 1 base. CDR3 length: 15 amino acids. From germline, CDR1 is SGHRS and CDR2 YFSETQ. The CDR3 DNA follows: TGCGCCAGCAGCTTTGGGACAGCCACATCCTACGAGCAGTACTTC. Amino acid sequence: CASSFGTATSYEQYF.

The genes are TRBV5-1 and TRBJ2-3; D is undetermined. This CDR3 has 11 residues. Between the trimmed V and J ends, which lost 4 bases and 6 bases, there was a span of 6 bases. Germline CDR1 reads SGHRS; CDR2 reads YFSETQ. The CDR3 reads CASSVGDTQYF. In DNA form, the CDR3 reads TGCGCCAGCAGCGTCGGGGATACGCAGTATTTT.

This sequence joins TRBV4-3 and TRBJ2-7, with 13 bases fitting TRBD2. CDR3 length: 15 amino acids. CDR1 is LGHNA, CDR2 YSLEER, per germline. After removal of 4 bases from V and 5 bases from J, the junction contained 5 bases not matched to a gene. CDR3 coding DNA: TGCGCCAGCAGCCTCGGGACTAGCGGGAAAGACGAGCAGTACTTC. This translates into CASSLGTSGKDEQYF.

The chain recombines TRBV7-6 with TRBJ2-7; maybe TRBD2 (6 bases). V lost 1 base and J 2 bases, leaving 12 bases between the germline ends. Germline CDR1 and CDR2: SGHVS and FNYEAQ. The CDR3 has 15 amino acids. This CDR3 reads CASSLGDSPPYEQYF. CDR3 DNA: TGTGCCAGCAGCTTAGGGGACTCCCCACCCTACGAGCAGTACTTC.

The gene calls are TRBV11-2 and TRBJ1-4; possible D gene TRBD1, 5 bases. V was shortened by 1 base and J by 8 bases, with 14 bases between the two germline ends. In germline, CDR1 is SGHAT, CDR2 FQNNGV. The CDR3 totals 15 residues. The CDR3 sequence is CASSLAGTLREKLFF. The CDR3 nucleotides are TGTGCCAGCAGCTTAGCCGGGACCCTCCGGGAAAAACTGTTTTTT.

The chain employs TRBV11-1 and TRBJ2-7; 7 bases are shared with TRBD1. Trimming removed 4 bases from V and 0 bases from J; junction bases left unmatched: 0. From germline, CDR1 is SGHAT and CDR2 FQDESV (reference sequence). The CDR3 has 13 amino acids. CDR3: CASSWDSSYEQYF. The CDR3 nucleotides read TGTGCCAGCAGCTGGGACAGCTCCTACGAGCAGTACTTC.

The CDR3 DNA sequence: TGTGCCAGCAGTGGAACGGATCAGCCCCAGCATTTT. Translating it yields CASSGTDQPQHF. The chain joins TRBV2 to TRBJ1-5; no firm D call. CDR3 length: 12 amino acids. The germline V gene encodes CDR1 SNHLY and CDR2 FYNNEI. V lost 4 bases to trimming and J lost 5 bases, with 6 bases between them.

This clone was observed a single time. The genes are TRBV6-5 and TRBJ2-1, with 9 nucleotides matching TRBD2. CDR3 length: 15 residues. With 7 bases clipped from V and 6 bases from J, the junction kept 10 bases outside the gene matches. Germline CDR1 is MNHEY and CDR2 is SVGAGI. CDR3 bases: TGTGCCAGCAACTTAGGGGCGGGAGGGCCCAATGAGCAGTTCTTC. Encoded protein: CASNLGAGGPNEQFF.

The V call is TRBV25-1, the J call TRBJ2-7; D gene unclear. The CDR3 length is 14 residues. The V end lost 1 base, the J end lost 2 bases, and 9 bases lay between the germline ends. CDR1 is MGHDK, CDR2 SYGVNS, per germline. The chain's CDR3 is CASSEFGRTYEQYF. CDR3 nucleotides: TGTGCCAGCAGTGAATTTGGCAGGACCTACGAGCAGTACTTC.

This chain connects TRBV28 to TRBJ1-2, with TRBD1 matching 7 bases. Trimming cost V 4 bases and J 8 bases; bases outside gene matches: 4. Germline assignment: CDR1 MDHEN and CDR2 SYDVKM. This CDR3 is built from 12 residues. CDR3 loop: CASSSYRGGYTF. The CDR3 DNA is TGTGCCAGCAGTTCCTACAGGGGCGGCTACACCTTC.

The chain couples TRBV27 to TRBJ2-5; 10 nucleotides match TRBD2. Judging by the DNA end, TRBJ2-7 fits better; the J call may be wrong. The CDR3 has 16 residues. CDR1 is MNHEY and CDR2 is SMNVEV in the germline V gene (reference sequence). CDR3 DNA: TGTGCCAGCAGTTTATTTGCTAGCGGGAGTGGGGGCGAGCAGTACTTC. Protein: CASSLFASGSGGEQYF.

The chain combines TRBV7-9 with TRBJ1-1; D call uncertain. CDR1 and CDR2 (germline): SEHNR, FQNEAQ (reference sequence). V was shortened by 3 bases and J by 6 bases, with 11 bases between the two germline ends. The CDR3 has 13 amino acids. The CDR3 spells CASSFGLTAEAFF. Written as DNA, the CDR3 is TGTGCCAGCAGCTTCGGCCTGACGGCTGAAGCTTTCTTT.